The 12 T cell receptor beta chains in this list originate from one sample, sequenced in a study of blood T cell repertoires in COVID-19. Repertoires were generated with immunoSEQ multiplex PCR, while TCRdb's copy carries only in-frame clones and drops some. In the table there are about 200,000 clones, over 85% of which are singletons. Sample: PBMCs or T cells enriched from blood (not recorded which). The receptors come from a young woman with acute COVID-19.

V is TRBV28 and J is TRBJ1-5; TRBD1 matches at 8 bases. The length of the CDR3 is 18 residues. Unmatched junction bases numbered 17, after V lost 5 bases and J lost 5 bases. CDR1 is MDHEN, CDR2 SYDVKM, per germline. CDR3 nucleotide sequence: TGTGCCAGCAGTCCAGTACGGTTGACAGGGGTTGAGGATCAGCCCCAGCATTTT. Amino acids: CASSPVRLTGVEDQPQHF.

V gene TRBV5-1 combines with J gene TRBJ2-1, with TRBD2 matching 7 bases. Germline V lookup: CDR1 SGHRS, CDR2 YFSETQ. The CDR3 covers 14 residues. V lost 7 bases and J lost 0; bases outside the gene matches: 4. DNA of the CDR3: TGCGCCAGCGGCGGCGGGGGCTCCTACAATGAGCAGTTCTTC. It translates to CASGGGGSYNEQFF.

The rearrangement joins TRBV7-9 to TRBJ1-4; perhaps TRBD1 as D (6 bases). This CDR3 is built from 16 residues. Trimming removed 6 bases from V and 6 bases from J, with 20 bases in between. The V gene's germline CDR1 is SEHNR and CDR2 FQNEAQ (reference sequence). CDR3 protein: CASRNTGSRTDEKLFF. In nucleotides, the CDR3 is TGTGCCAGCAGAAACACAGGGAGCAGGACTGATGAAAAACTGTTTTTT.

The CDR3 DNA reads as TGTGCCAGCAGTTTAAAGGGGGCCCCTGTCTACGAGCAGTACTTC. This translates into CASSLKGAPVYEQYF. The rearrangement uses TRBV27 and TRBJ2-7, with 7 bases aligning to TRBD1. From germline, CDR1 is MNHEY and CDR2 SMNVEV (reference sequence). The CDR3 spans 15 residues. With V trimmed by 2 bases and J by 3 bases, 7 bases remained unmatched.

The V gene is TRBV7-6, the J gene TRBJ1-4; the D is unclear. V was shortened by 1 base and J by 7 bases, with 10 bases between the two germline ends. Per the germline V gene, CDR1 is SGHVS and CDR2 is FNYEAQ. The CDR3 has 14 amino acids. CDR3 nucleotides: TGTGCCAGCAGCTTAGGAGGGTATGGTGAAAAACTGTTTTTT. This codes for CASSLGGYGEKLFF.

This chain links TRBV19 with TRBJ2-1; 8 bases agree with TRBD2. J was trimmed by 9 bases and V by 4 bases; bases with no gene match: 11. In germline, CDR1 is LNHDA, CDR2 SQIVND (reference sequence). The CDR3 is 15 amino acids. The CDR3 loop reads CASSTVAGINGEQFF. Here the CDR3 DNA reads TGTGCCAGTAGTACAGTAGCGGGGATAAATGGTGAGCAGTTCTTC.

The chain employs TRBV9 and TRBJ1-3; D not certain. The CDR3 is 13 amino acids. CDR1 and CDR2 (germline): SGDLS, YYNGEE. Trimming removed 4 bases at V and 0 bases at J, with 5 bases between. CDR3 DNA sequence: TGTGCCAGCAGCCCGAGCTCTGGAAACACCATATATTTT. Translated: CASSPSSGNTIYF. The complete variable domain, with remaining parts taken from reference TRBV9 and TRBJ1-3, reads DSGVTQTPKHLITATGQRVTLRCSPRSGDLSVYWYQQSLDQGLQFLIQYYNGEERAKGNILERFSAQQFPDLHSELNLSSLELGDSALYFCASSPSSGNTIYFGEGSWLTVV.

This clone came up a few times. V and J are TRBV9 and TRBJ1-6; D remains ambiguous. Germline assignment: CDR1 SGDLS and CDR2 YYNGEE. The CDR3 has 16 residues. Trimming took off 2 bases at V and 7 bases at J, with 16 bases between the two ends. The CDR3 protein is CASSVLPQDLNSPLHF. The CDR3, as DNA: TGTGCCAGCAGCGTTCTCCCCCAGGATCTCAATTCACCCCTCCACTTT.

The chain recombines TRBV9 with TRBJ2-2, with a tentative D call TRBD1 (6 bases). The CDR3 is 16 amino acids. Trimming pared 1 base from V and 2 bases from J, leaving 12 bases between. CDR1 and CDR2 from the germline V gene are SGDLS and YYNGEE. For the CDR3, the DNA is TGTGCCAGCAGCGTAAACAGGGATCTTAACACCGGGGAGCTGTTTTTT. This gives the protein CASSVNRDLNTGELFF.

This sequence joins TRBV20-1 and TRBJ2-1, with 7 bases aligning to TRBD1. The V gene's germline CDR1 is DFQATT and CDR2 SNEGSKA (reference sequence). The length of the CDR3 is 14 residues. Unmatched junction bases numbered 9, after V lost 3 bases and J lost 7 bases. The CDR3 DNA reads TGCAGTGCTAGTGGGACAGTCGGATTAAATGAGCAGTTCTTC. Protein sequence: CSASGTVGLNEQFF.

This clone has just a few counts. The chain links TRBV24-1 to TRBJ2-2; 9 bases fit TRBD1. V lost 4 bases, J lost 5 bases, and 7 bases stayed unmatched. The CDR3 has 16 residues. Germline V gene sequence: CDR1 KGHDR, CDR2 SFDVKD. The CDR3 loop reads CATSESGTGRTGELFF. CDR3 bases: TGTGCCACCAGTGAATCCGGGACAGGGCGGACCGGGGAGCTGTTTTTT.

This rearrangement joins TRBV5-4 to TRBJ1-2; D is possibly TRBD1 (5 bases). The CDR3 length is 14 residues. Germline V gene sequence: CDR1 SGHNT, CDR2 YYREEE (reference sequence). V lost 0 bases and J lost 8, with 14 bases in between. The CDR3 sequence: CASSLVPGKYGYTF. The CDR3 DNA reads as TGTGCCAGCAGCTTGGTCCCAGGGAAGTACGGCTACACCTTC. The whole variable domain, remainder taken from reference TRBV5-4 and TRBJ1-2, is ETGVTQSPTHLIKTRGQQVTLRCSSQSGHNTVSWYQQALGQGPQFIFQYYREEENGRGNFPPRFSGLQFPNYSSELNVNALELDDSALYLCASSLVPGKYGYTFGSGTRLTVV.